This T cell receptor (beta chain) is from a study of blood T cell repertoires in COVID-19. Study summary: Researchers got acute and convalescent COVID-19 samples from the United States, Italy and Spain. Nucleic acid was either cDNA or gDNA, and it came from T cells, B-cell-depleted T cells, or PBMCs.

With 8 bases removed from V and 1 base from J, the gap between germline ends came to 21 bases. This CDR3 comprises 17 residues. As handled by the study authors: The authors estimated nucleated cell counts from reference gene primer amplification. Only in-frame clones appear in the TCRdb table, and some are missing; sequencing was by immunoSEQ multiplex PCR. Clonal size and the V and J genes are those of that table, whereas D and trimming came from the DNA. The sample lists approximately 58,000 clones; roughly four fifths were seen once. Patients of the Seattle cohort, enrolled during active infection, were followed longitudinally.

The chain carries TRBV23-1 and TRBJ1-5; no definite D call. TRBV23-1 is an ORF; its function is uncertain. The receptor was derived from a man between 60 and 75 years old with COVID-19, enrolled during active disease. The sequenced material came from peripheral blood. The CDR3 loop reads CASPLVHDTGSNQPQHF. CDR3 in DNA: TGCGCCAGCCCCCTGGTTCACGACACGGGGAGCAATCAGCCCCAGCATTTT.